This T cell receptor (beta chain) was captured in a study of OX40 agonist ivuxolimab in advanced cancers. Study context: A history of anti-PD-1, anti-PD-L1 or anti-CTLA-4 therapy was acceptable, and over 30% had some.

The assay was immunoSEQ multiplex PCR, and TCRdb's table has in-frame clones only and misses some. The sample lists 50,000 to 75,000 clones, roughly 85% occurring once. Whole-study findings and limits: Among expanded peripheral T cells, antigen specificity went undetermined. Low levels of normalized T-cell clonal expansion also appeared in some nonresponders. The study observed clonal expansion of CD4+ and CD8+ blood T cells by week 6 at 0.1 to 3.0 mg/kg.

A note on this clone: What it recognizes is unknown.

The CDR3 runs 14 residues. V lost 6 bases, J lost 3 bases, and 11 bases lay in between. Germline CDR1 and CDR2: LNHDA and SQIVND (reference sequence). Here the sequenced sample was CD4+ or CD8+ T cells sorted from blood, taken in a trial of the OX40 agonist ivuxolimab. This sequence originates from an adult with an advanced solid tumor such as melanoma, head and neck, liver or kidney cancer. The chain links TRBV19 to TRBJ2-2; D is perhaps TRBD2 (6 bases). The CDR3 region is CASRPWGDTGELFF. In DNA form, the CDR3 reads TGTGCCAGTAGGCCCTGGGGGGACACCGGGGAGCTGTTTTTT.